This T cell receptor beta chain was obtained from a study of shared clonotypes between healthy human individuals. The germline V gene encodes CDR1 MGHRA and CDR2 YSYEKL. CDR3 size: 17 residues. Trimming at V came to 0 bases and at J to 7 bases, leaving 9 bases not matched to a gene. Naive CD8 isolation took CD45RO-negative cells positively selected for CCR7 and excluded terminally differentiated effector memory CD45RA+ cells. Clones were sequenced by immunoSEQ multiplex PCR, and TCRdb holds only the in-frame ones, with some missing. Counted here are 1.5 million to 2.5 million clones, about 95% occurring once; the ten biggest clones make up more than 0.95%.

The chain employs TRBV4-1 and TRBJ2-1; 10 bases match TRBD2. The TCR comes from a man aged 18 to 29 in good health. Sample: naive CD8+ T cells sorted from blood. The CDR3 DNA follows: TGCGCCAGCAGCCAAGATACTAGCGGGAACGGGGAGAATGAGCAGTTCTTC. Protein: CASSQDTSGNGENEQFF.